The subject of this entry is one T cell receptor beta chain. This record comes from a study of technical replicates of blood from a handful of donors. Here immunoSEQ multiplex PCR was the method, and the copy in TCRdb shows in-frame clones only, minus some. The sample lists about 88,000 clones; 85% to 95% were seen once. Per the germline V gene, CDR1 is MNHNY and CDR2 is SVGAGI (reference sequence). The CDR3 runs to 12 residues. Trimming cost V 2 bases and J 4 bases, with 3 bases left between them. The receptor comes from a human donor in good health. The sequenced sample consisted of T cells isolated from PBMCs. J is TRBJ2-1 and V is TRBV6-6; no firm D call. The CDR3 nucleotides are TGTGCCAGCAGTTACATATACAATGAGCAGTTCTTC. Translation: CASSYIYNEQFF.